The 4 T cell receptor delta chains in this list originate from one sample, sequenced in a study of gamma-delta T cells after stem cell transplantation. TCRdb re-called the RT-PCR reads with CATT. The profile shows 1,000 to 1,200 delta-chain clones, approximately 3% of them singletons. Sequencing input: gamma-delta T cells. The receptors stem from a human donor. It is not recorded whose cells these are; they may come from a transplant donor.

Of note for this clone: At the DNA level, this CDR3 is encoded by other sequences in the same sample as well. This chain links TRDV2 with TRDJ1; D is perhaps TRDD3 (5 bases). Germline CDR1 and CDR2: GEAIGNYY and EKD. CDR3 size: 16 residues. V lost 2 bases and J 0 bases, leaving 15 bases between the germline ends. The DNA for the CDR3 is TGTGCCTGTGACATATTGGGGCCCTCGGACACCGATAAACTCATCTTT. Translation gives CACDILGPSDTDKLIF.

By proportion, this clone is hyperexpanded (1% or more). The identical CDR3 is also encoded by other nucleotide sequences in the sample. The genes are TRDV2 and TRDJ1; a weak D match, TRDD3 (5 bases). V was cut by 1 base and J by 2 bases, with 10 bases left in between. This CDR3 contains 14 residues. CDR1 is GEAIGNYY, CDR2 EKD, per germline. For the CDR3, the DNA is TGTGCCTGTGACACACTGGAAAATACCGATAAACTCATCTTT. Translation: CACDTLENTDKLIF.

To note about this clone: This probably arose from a read error, given a far larger clone one base away. The CDR3 sequence: CACGTVPGDKGEYTDKLIF. The CDR3 DNA reads as TGTGCCTGTGGCACGGTCCCTGGGGATAAGGGGGAATACACCGATAAACTCATCTTT. The chain employs TRDV2 and TRDJ1; 7 bases match TRDD3. Germline CDR1 and CDR2: GEAIGNYY and EKD. The CDR3 is 19 amino acids. J gave up 0 bases and V 5 bases, and 20 bases lay outside the gene matches.

Sample share makes this clone large. This sample also contains other DNA sequences that code for the same CDR3. The V and J genes are TRDV2 and TRDJ1, with 12 bases lining up with TRDD3. CDR1 and CDR2 (germline): GEAIGNYY, EKD. This CDR3 spans 16 amino acids. V lost 4 bases and J lost 1; bases outside the gene matches: 6. The CDR3 region is CACEALGDTGTDKLIF. CDR3 bases: TGTGCCTGTGAGGCACTGGGGGATACTGGCACCGATAAACTCATCTTT.